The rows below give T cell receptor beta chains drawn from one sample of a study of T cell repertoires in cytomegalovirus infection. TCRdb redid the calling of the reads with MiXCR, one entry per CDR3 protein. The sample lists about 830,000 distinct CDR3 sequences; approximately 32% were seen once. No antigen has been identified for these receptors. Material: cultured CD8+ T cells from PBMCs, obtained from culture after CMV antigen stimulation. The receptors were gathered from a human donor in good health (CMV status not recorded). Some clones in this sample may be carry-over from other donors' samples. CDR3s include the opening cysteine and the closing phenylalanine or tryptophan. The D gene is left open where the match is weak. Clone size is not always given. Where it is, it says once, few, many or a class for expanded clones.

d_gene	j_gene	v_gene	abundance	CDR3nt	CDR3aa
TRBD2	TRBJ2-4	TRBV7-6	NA	TGTGCCAACAGCATCCGGAACCCGAGGCGGGGGGACATTCAGTACTTC	CANSIRNPRRGDIQYF
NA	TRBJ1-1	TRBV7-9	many	TGTGCCAGCAGCTTAGATAACCCAACCGGGCCCGAAGCTTTCTTT	CASSLDNPTGPEAFF
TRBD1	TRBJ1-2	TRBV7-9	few	TGTGCCAGCGACAGGGAATTAGATGGCTACACCTTC	CASDRELDGYTF
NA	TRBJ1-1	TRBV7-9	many	TGTGCCAGCAGCCCCGCGACAAATGAAGCTTTCTTT	CASSPATNEAFF
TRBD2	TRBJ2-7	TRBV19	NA	TGTGCCAGTTCTAGCGGTTACACCTACGAGCAGTACTTC	CASSSGYTYEQYF
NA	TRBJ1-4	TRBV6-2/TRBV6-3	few	TGTGCCAGCAGTTACGCAGGCGGATCCGGGAATGAAAAACTGTTTTTT	CASSYAGGSGNEKLFF
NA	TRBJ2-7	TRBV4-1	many	TGCGCCAGCAGCCCTCCCGGGGCCCCCTACGAGCAGTACTTC	CASSPPGAPYEQYF
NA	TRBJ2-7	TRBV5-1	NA	TGCGCCAGCAGTCCGACCTGGGGGGGCACAATTTACGAGCAGTACTTC	CASSPTWGGTIYEQYF
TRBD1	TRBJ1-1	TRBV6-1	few	TGTGCCAGCAGATGGACAGGGGGCGCAGCTGAAGCTTTCTTT	CASRWTGGAAEAFF
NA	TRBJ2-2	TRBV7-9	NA	TGTGCCAGCAGCTTAGCGTCGTGGGGATACGGGGAGCTGTTTTTT	CASSLASWGYGELFF
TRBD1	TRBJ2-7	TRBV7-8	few	TGTGCCAGCAGCTTAGAGGGGGCTGGGGGCGGTGAGCAGTACTTC	CASSLEGAGGGEQYF
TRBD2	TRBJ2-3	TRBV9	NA	TGTGCCAGCAGCGTAAGGGACTATAGCACAGATACGCAGTATTTT	CASSVRDYSTDTQYF
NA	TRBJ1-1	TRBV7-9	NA	TGTGCCAGCGCCACCTCCGGGGGCACTGAAGCTTTCTTT	CASATSGGTEAFF
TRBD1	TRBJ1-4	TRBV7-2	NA	TGTGCCAGCAGCTTATTAGGGACAGGAACAAATGAAAAACTGTTTTTT	CASSLLGTGTNEKLFF
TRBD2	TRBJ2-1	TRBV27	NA	TGTGCCAGCAGTTCTCCGAGACTAGCGGGGGGTTACAATGAGCAGTTCTTC	CASSSPRLAGGYNEQFF
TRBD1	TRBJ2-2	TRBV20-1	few	TGCAGTGCTAGAGATTCTACAGGGGGGTGGTCCACCGGGGAGCTGTTTTTT	CSARDSTGGWSTGELFF
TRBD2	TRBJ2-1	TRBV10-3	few	TGTGCCATCAGTACGGCGATGACTAGCGGGGGGGCGGACGATGAGCAGTTCTTC	CAISTAMTSGGADDEQFF
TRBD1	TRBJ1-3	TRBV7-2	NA	TGTGCCACCAGCCGCAGGGGCGGCAGGGGGCCTGGAAACACCATATATTTT	CATSRRGGRGPGNTIYF
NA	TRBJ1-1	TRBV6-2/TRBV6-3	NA	TGTGCCAGCACTATCAGGGGCACTGAAGCTTTCTTT	CASTIRGTEAFF
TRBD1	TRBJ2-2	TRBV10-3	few	TGTGCCATCACGGACAGGGCGGACACCGGGGAGCTGTTTTTT	CAITDRADTGELFF
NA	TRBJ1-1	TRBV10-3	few	TGTGCCATCAGTGTTAGAGCCCGTGACACTGAAGCTTTCTTT	CAISVRARDTEAFF
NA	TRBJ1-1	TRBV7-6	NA	TGTGCCAGCAGCGCACGCGACGGAGTACGACACACTGAAGCTTTCTTT	CASSARDGVRHTEAFF
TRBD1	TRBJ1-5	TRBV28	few	TGTGCCAGCAGGGACAGGGGGCTCAATCAGCCCCAGCATTTT	CASRDRGLNQPQHF
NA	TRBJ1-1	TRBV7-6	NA	TGTGCCAACAGCCCGTCAACAGGGATGAACACTGAAGCTTTCTTT	CANSPSTGMNTEAFF
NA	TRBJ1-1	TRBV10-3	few	TGTGCCATCAGTGAGTCAGGGCAAGGGAAGAACACTGAAGCTTTCTTT	CAISESGQGKNTEAFF
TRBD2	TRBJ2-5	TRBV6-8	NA	TGTGCCTGCACCGAAGTTAGCGGGGGCCACCAAGAGACCCAGTACTTC	CACTEVSGGHQETQYF
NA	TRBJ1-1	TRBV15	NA	TGTGCCACCAGCAGAGATTTCGGGAACACTGAAGCTTTCTTT	CATSRDFGNTEAFF
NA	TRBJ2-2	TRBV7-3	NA	TGTGCCAGCAGCTTAATCCGGTCCCGGAACACCGGGGAGCTGTTTTTT	CASSLIRSRNTGELFF
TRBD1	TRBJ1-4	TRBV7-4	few	TGTGCCAGCAGCGCCCGGGACAGCCGAGGGACTGCTAATGAAAAACTGTTTTTT	CASSARDSRGTANEKLFF
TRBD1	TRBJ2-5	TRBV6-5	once	TGTGCCAGCAGAAACTACAGGGGAGTCGAGGAGACCCAGTACTTC	CASRNYRGVEETQYF
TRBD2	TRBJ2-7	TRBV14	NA	TGTGCCAGCAGCCTCGGACTAGCGGGGAGTACCTACGAGCAGTACTTC	CASSLGLAGSTYEQYF
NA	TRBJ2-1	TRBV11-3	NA	TGTGCCAGCAGCTTAGTAAAGGCGGCATCCTACAATGAGCAGTTCTTC	CASSLVKAASYNEQFF
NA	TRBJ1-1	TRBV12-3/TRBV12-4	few	TGTGCCAGCAGTTTAGCCCAAGGGGGGCTCCCTGAAGCTTTCTTT	CASSLAQGGLPEAFF
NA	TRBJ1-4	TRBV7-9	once	TGTGCCAGCAGCCGGGTCCGCGGTGCGGAAAAACTGTTTTTT	CASSRVRGAEKLFF
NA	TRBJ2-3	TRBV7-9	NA	TGTGCCAGCAGCCTAACCGAGGATACGCAGTATTTT	CASSLTEDTQYF
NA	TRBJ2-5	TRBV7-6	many	TGTGCCAGCAGCAGACCCAGCGGGCAAGAGACCCAGTACTTC	CASSRPSGQETQYF
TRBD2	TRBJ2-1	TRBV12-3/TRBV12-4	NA	TGTGCCAGCAGCCCCCTAGCGGGGGGGATAGACAATGAGCAGTTCTTC	CASSPLAGGIDNEQFF
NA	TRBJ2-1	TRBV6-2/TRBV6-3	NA	TGTGCCAGCAGTTACCTTCGCGATGGCAATGAGCAGTTCTTC	CASSYLRDGNEQFF
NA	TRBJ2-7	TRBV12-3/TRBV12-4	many	TGTGCCAGCAGTTTTTGGCAGACTTCCTACGAGCAGTACTTC	CASSFWQTSYEQYF
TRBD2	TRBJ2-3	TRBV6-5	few	TGTGCCAGCAGTTCAAGAGAGCGGGGGTGGGCAGATACGCAGTATTTT	CASSSRERGWADTQYF
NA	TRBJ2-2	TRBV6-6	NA	TGTGCCAGCAGTTACTCGTCCGGGCACCCCGGGGAGCTGTTTTTT	CASSYSSGHPGELFF
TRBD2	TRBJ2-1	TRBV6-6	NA	TGTGCCAGCAGTTTCCGACTAGCGGGGGGCAATTCCGACAATGAGCAGTTCTTC	CASSFRLAGGNSDNEQFF
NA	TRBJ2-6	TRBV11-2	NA	TGTGCCAGCAGGGACCTTACCTTGGGACCACCTGGGGCCAACGTCCTGACTTTC	CASRDLTLGPPGANVLTF
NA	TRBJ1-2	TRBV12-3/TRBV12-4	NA	TGTGCCAGCAGTGAGCCCCGGGGGGACTATGGCTACACCTTC	CASSEPRGDYGYTF
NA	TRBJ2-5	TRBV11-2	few	TGTGCCAGCAGCTTAGATCGGTCTGGGGAAGAGACCCAGTACTTC	CASSLDRSGEETQYF
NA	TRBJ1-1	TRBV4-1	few	TGCGCCAGCAGCCTAGCTAAAGCGGTCACTGAAGCTTTCTTT	CASSLAKAVTEAFF
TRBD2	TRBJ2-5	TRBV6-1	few	TGTGCCAGCAGTCGACTGGGCGGGGGGGCCTTGGGGCAAGAGACCCAGTACTTC	CASSRLGGGALGQETQYF
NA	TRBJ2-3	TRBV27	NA	TGTGCCAGCAGTTTCTGGGCTTCTAGCACAGATACGCAGTATTTT	CASSFWASSTDTQYF
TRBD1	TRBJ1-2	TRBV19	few	TGTGCCAGTAGTCAACAGGGGGCGAACTATGGCTACACCTTC	CASSQQGANYGYTF
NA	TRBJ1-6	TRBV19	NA	TGTGCCAGTAGTATCGGGGAATCGGGTTCTACCCTCCACTTT	CASSIGESGSTLHF